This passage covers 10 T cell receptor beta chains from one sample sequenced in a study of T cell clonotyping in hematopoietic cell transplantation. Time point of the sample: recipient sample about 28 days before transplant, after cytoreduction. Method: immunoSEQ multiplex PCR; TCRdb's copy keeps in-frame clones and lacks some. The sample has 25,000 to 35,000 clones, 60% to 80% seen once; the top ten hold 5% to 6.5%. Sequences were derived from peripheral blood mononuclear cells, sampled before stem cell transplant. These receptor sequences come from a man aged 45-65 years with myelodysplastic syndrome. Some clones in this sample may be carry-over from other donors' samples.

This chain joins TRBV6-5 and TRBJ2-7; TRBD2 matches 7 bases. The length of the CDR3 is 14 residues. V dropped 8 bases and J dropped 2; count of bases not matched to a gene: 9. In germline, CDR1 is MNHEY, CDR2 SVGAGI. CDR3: CASRLGEGPYEQYF. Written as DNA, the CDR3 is TGTGCCAGCCGCCTCGGGGAGGGGCCCTACGAGCAGTACTTC.

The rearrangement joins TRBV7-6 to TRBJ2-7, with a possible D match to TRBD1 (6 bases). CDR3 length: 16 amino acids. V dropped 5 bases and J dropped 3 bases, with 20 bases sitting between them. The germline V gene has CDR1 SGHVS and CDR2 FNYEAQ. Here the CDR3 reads CASSPLLGAADYEQYF. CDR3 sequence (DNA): TGTGCCAGCAGCCCCCTTTTGGGGGCCGCGGACTACGAGCAGTACTTC.

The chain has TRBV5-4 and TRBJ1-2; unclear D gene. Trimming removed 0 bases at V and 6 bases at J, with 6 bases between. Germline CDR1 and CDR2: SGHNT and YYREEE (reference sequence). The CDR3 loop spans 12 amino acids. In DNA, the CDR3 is TGTGCCAGCAGCTTGGATGGGGATGGCTACACCTTC. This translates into CASSLDGDGYTF.

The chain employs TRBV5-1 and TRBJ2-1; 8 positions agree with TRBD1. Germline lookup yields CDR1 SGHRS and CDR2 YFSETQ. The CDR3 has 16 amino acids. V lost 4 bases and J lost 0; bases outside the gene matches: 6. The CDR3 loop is CASSKNRGSSYNEQFF. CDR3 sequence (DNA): TGCGCCAGCAGCAAAAACAGGGGGAGCTCCTACAATGAGCAGTTCTTC.

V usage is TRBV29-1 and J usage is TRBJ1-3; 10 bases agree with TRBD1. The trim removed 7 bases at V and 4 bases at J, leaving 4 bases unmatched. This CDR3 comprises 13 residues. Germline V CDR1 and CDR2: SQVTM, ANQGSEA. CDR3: CSALTGGGNTIYF. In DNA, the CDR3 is TGCAGCGCCCTGACAGGGGGCGGAAACACCATATATTTT.

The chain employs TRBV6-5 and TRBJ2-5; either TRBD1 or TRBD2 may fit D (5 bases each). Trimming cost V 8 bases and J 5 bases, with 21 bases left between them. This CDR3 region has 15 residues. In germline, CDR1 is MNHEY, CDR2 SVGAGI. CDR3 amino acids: CASGGSEEREETQYF. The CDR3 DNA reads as TGTGCCAGCGGGGGTAGCGAAGAAAGGGAGGAGACCCAGTACTTC.

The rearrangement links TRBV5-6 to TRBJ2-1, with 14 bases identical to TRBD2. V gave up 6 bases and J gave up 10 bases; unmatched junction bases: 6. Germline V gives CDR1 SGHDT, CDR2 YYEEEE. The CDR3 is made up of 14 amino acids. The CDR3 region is CASTGTSGRTEQFF. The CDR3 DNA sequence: TGTGCCAGCACCGGGACTAGCGGGAGAACGGAGCAGTTCTTC.

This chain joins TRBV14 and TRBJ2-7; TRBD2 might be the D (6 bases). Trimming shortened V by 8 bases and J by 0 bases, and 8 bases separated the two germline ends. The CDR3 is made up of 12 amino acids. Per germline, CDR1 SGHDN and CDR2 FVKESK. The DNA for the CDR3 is TGTGCCAGCGGGGGACTCTCCTACGAGCAGTACTTC. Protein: CASGGLSYEQYF.

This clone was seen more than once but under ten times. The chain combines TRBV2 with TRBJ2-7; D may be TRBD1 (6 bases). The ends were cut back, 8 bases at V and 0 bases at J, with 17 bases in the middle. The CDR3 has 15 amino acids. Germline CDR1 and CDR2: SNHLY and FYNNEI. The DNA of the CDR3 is TGTGCCAGCCAAGCCAATCAGGGGATCTCCTACGAGCAGTACTTC. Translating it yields CASQANQGISYEQYF.

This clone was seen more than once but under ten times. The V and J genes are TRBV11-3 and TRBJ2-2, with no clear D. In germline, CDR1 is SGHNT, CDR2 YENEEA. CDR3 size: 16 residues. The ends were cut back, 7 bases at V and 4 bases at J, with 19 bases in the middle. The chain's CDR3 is CASTLGAGEFTGELFF. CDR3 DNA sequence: TGTGCCAGCACCCTTGGAGCCGGAGAGTTCACCGGGGAGCTGTTTTTT.